These 25 T cell receptor beta chains came from one sample sequenced in a study of cytotoxic CD8 clonotypes in ibrutinib-treated CLL. This table comes from immunoSEQ multiplex PCR, and its TCRdb copy is limited to in-frame clones, with some not included. In the table there are just under 70,000 clones, about two thirds of which are singletons. The sequencing here drew on PBMCs, taken after 12 months of ibrutinib treatment. Source of these receptors: a human donor with chronic lymphocytic leukemia.

This chain joins TRBV30 and TRBJ2-5, with D hard to call. Germline CDR1 and CDR2: GTSNPN and SVGIG (reference sequence). This CDR3 is built from 11 residues. V was trimmed by 2 bases and J by 1 base, leaving 2 bases between them. The CDR3 reads CAWSLQETQYF. The CDR3 coding sequence is TGTGCCTGGAGTCTCCAAGAGACCCAGTACTTC. The full variable domain, with the rest looked up from reference TRBV30 and TRBJ2-5, is SQTIHQWPATLVQPVGSPLSLECTVEGTSNPNLYWYRQAAGRGLQLLFYSVGIGQISSEVPQNLSASRPQDRQFILSSKKLLLSDSGFYLCAWSLQETQYFGPGTRLLVL.

This clone has just a few counts. V is TRBV30 and J is TRBJ2-7; possibly TRBD1 or TRBD2 for D (5 bases each). Germline V gives CDR1 GTSNPN, CDR2 SVGIG (reference sequence). Trimming removed 3 bases from V and 4 bases from J, with 10 bases in between. The CDR3 consists of 12 residues. The chain's CDR3 is CAWRRGPYEQYF. CDR3 nucleotide sequence: TGTGCCTGGAGGAGGGGTCCATACGAGCAGTACTTC.

This chain links TRBV5-1 with TRBJ1-1; 9 positions agree with TRBD1. Germline CDR1 reads SGHRS; CDR2 reads YFSETQ. CDR3 length equals 16 residues. Trimming cost V 0 bases and J 5 bases; bases outside gene matches: 8. The CDR3 is CASSLEQGAGGTEAFF. CDR3 DNA: TGCGCCAGCAGCTTGGAACAGGGGGCCGGGGGAACTGAAGCTTTCTTT.

The rearrangement links TRBV7-9 to TRBJ1-1; 10 bases line up with TRBD1. V was clipped by 3 bases and J by 0 bases; unmatched bases: 7. Germline CDR1 reads SEHNR; CDR2 reads FQNEAQ (reference sequence). This CDR3 spans 17 amino acids. The CDR3 loop is CASSFLPGQGMNTEAFF. The CDR3 DNA reads as TGTGCCAGCAGCTTTCTCCCGGGACAGGGGATGAACACTGAAGCTTTCTTT.

The chain uses TRBV11-2 and TRBJ1-4; D unclear. Germline V gives CDR1 SGHAT, CDR2 FQNNGV. The CDR3 consists of 14 residues. Trimming removed 3 bases from V and 4 bases from J, with 9 bases in between. CDR3 sequence reads: CASSLFAGNEKLFF. The CDR3 DNA sequence: TGTGCCAGCAGCTTGTTCGCCGGTAATGAAAAACTGTTTTTT.

The rearrangement joins TRBV6-5 to TRBJ2-7, with 9 bases identical to TRBD1. The germline V gene encodes CDR1 MNHEY and CDR2 SVGAGI. The CDR3 consists of 15 residues. V trimming: 4 bases; J trimming: 3 bases; junction bases outside the gene matches: 7. The CDR3 region is CASSSPGTGIYEQYF. DNA for the CDR3: TGTGCCAGCAGTTCCCCCGGGACAGGGATCTACGAGCAGTACTTC.

The chain couples TRBV6-5 to TRBJ2-1; D might be TRBD2 (6 bases). The CDR3 is 13 amino acids. Germline values: CDR1 MNHEY, CDR2 SVGAGI. Between the trimmed V and J ends, which lost 6 bases and 8 bases, there was a span of 14 bases. The CDR3, as DNA: TGTGCCAGCAGGAGAAGCAGGGAGGATGAGCAGTTCTTC. Translated, it gives CASRRSREDEQFF.

This clone has just a few counts. The V gene is TRBV15, the J gene TRBJ1-5; D unresolved. This CDR3 contains 13 residues. Trimming took 2 bases from V and 2 from J, leaving 4 bases between them. The germline V gene encodes CDR1 LNHNV and CDR2 YYDKDF (reference sequence). The CDR3, as DNA: TGTGCCACCAGCAGACAGGGCAATCAGCCCCAGCATTTT. The encoded protein is CATSRQGNQPQHF. Together with reference TRBV15 and TRBJ1-5, the CDR3 gives the full variable domain: DAMVIQNPRYQVTQFGKPVTLSCSQTLNHNVMYWYQQKSSQAPKLLFHYYDKDFNNEADTPDNFQSRRPNTSFCFLDIRSPGLGDTAMYLCATSRQGNQPQHFGDGTRLSIL.

This chain uses TRBV13 with TRBJ2-3; no reliable D call. Trimming cost V 5 bases and J 6 bases, with 6 bases left between them. This CDR3 has 11 residues. CDR1 PRHDT and CDR2 FYEKMQ come from the germline V gene (reference sequence). The CDR3 DNA follows: TGTGCCAGCAGCGGGCCGGATACGCAGTATTTT. As protein: CASSGPDTQYF. Complete variable domain (other parts from reference TRBV13 and TRBJ2-3): AAGVIQSPRHLIKEKRETATLKCYPIPRHDTVYWYQQGPGQDPQFLISFYEKMQSDKGSIPDRFSAQQFSDYHSELNMSSLELGDSALYFCASSGPDTQYFGPGTRLTVL.

This clone occurred a few times. The chain uses TRBV15 and TRBJ2-6; D might be TRBD1 (7 bases). Germline values: CDR1 LNHNV, CDR2 YYDKDF (reference sequence). The V and J ends lost 4 bases and 0 bases respectively, with 19 bases between them. This CDR3 comprises 19 residues. The CDR3 bases are TGTGCCACCAGCACCCCGGAGGGACAGCAACTCTCTGGGGCCAACGTCCTGACTTTC. Its protein is CATSTPEGQQLSGANVLTF.

The CDR3 bases are TGCGCCAGCAGCTTCTCCTCCGGGGGGGACTACAATGAGCAGTTCTTC. The encoded protein is CASSFSSGGDYNEQFF. The chain combines TRBV5-1 with TRBJ2-1; 8 bases align to TRBD2. J was trimmed by 3 bases and V by 2 bases; bases with no gene match: 7. CDR1 and CDR2 from the germline V gene are SGHRS and YFSETQ. This CDR3 spans 16 amino acids.

V is TRBV7-8 and J is TRBJ1-4; 9 bases line up with TRBD1. CDR1 is SGHVS and CDR2 is FQNEAQ in the germline V gene. The CDR3 has 14 residues. With 6 bases clipped from V and 5 bases from J, the junction kept 4 bases outside the gene matches. CDR3: CASSFGTGNEKLFF. The CDR3 DNA is TGTGCCAGCAGTTTTGGGACAGGGAATGAAAAACTGTTTTTT.

J is TRBJ2-3 and V is TRBV30; TRBD2 matches at 7 bases. V was pared by 2 bases and J by 10 bases, with 9 bases of the junction left unmatched. Germline V CDR1 and CDR2: GTSNPN, SVGIG (reference sequence). The CDR3 runs 13 residues. This CDR3 is CAWSFFGGGSQYF. For the CDR3, the DNA is TGTGCCTGGAGTTTTTTTGGCGGGGGTTCGCAGTATTTT.

The chain joins TRBV6-5 to TRBJ2-5; no firm D call. The CDR3 runs 12 residues. V dropped 7 bases and J dropped 0 bases, with 6 bases sitting between them. Germline V gives CDR1 MNHEY, CDR2 SVGAGI. CDR3: CASNRNQETQYF. CDR3 bases: TGTGCCAGCAACCGGAACCAAGAGACCCAGTACTTC.

This clone was detected once. This chain joins TRBV6-6 and TRBJ1-1, with D perhaps matching TRBD1 (5 bases). Trimming took off 0 bases at V and 8 bases at J, with 13 bases between the two ends. CDR1 is MNHNY and CDR2 is SVGAGI in the germline V gene (reference sequence). This CDR3 spans 14 amino acids. CDR3 sequence (DNA): TGTGCCAGCAGTTACTCAGGACAAGGGATGGAAGCTTTCTTT. Protein: CASSYSGQGMEAFF.

The CDR3 spells CASSAAGTGGEKLFF. CDR3 bases: TGCGCCAGCAGCGCGGCCGGGACAGGGGGTGAAAAACTGTTTTTT. The V and J genes are TRBV5-1 and TRBJ1-4, with 11 bases matching TRBD1. Germline V gives CDR1 SGHRS, CDR2 YFSETQ. This CDR3 region has 15 residues. Germline trimming cut 4 bases from V and 7 bases from J; bases unmatched to any gene: 6.

This clone came up a few times. The chain combines TRBV28 with TRBJ2-7; possibly TRBD1 for D (5 bases). Deletions cut 3 bases from V and 4 bases from J, with 7 bases between. CDR3 length equals 12 residues. Per germline, CDR1 MDHEN and CDR2 SYDVKM. The CDR3 protein is CASSLGHYEQYF. CDR3 DNA sequence: TGTGCCAGCAGTTTGGGGCATTACGAGCAGTACTTC.

The gene calls are TRBV7-9 and TRBJ2-4; 7 nucleotides match TRBD1. This CDR3 comprises 19 residues. V shed 2 bases, J shed 1 base, and the junction held 14 bases outside the gene matches. The germline gives CDR1 SEHNR, CDR2 FQNEAQ (reference sequence). CDR3 sequence reads: CASSLLTGMGRGAKNIQYF. The CDR3 nucleotides read TGTGCCAGCAGCTTATTGACAGGGATGGGGCGAGGGGCCAAAAACATTCAGTACTTC.

This rearrangement joins TRBV27 to TRBJ1-2, with 7 bases aligning to TRBD1. The germline gives CDR1 MNHEY, CDR2 SMNVEV (reference sequence). With V trimmed by 2 bases and J by 9 bases, 9 bases remained unmatched. The CDR3 has 14 residues. In DNA, the CDR3 is TGTGCCAGCAGTTTACGGTCACTACAGGGGAGCTACACCTTC. This gives the protein CASSLRSLQGSYTF.

The count of this clone is one. J is TRBJ1-1 and V is TRBV18; D remains unclear. V lost 3 bases and J 6 bases, leaving 11 bases between the germline ends. From germline, CDR1 is KGHSH and CDR2 LQKENI. This CDR3 spans 13 amino acids. Written as DNA, the CDR3 is TGTGCCAGCTCACCGTCCCATCTGGCTGAAGCTTTCTTT. It encodes CASSPSHLAEAFF.

J is TRBJ1-6 and V is TRBV5-1, with D tentatively TRBD1 (5 bases). CDR3 size: 18 residues. The germline CDR1 and CDR2 sequences are SGHRS and YFSETQ. Deletions cut 0 bases from V and 0 bases from J, with 13 bases between. The CDR3 coding sequence is TGCGCCAGCAGCTTGGATCCGGGGCGGAGCTCCTATAATTCACCCCTCCACTTT. Its translation: CASSLDPGRSSYNSPLHF.

V and J are TRBV19 and TRBJ1-1; D remains ambiguous. The CDR3 runs 13 residues. Between the trimmed V and J ends, which lost 3 bases and 1 base, there was a span of 6 bases. The V gene's germline CDR1 is LNHDA and CDR2 SQIVND (reference sequence). CDR3 protein: CASSMNGNTEAFF. In DNA, the CDR3 is TGTGCCAGTAGTATGAATGGGAACACTGAAGCTTTCTTT.

The rearrangement uses TRBV18 and TRBJ2-6; no firm D call. Trimming removed 2 bases from V and 0 bases from J, with 11 bases in between. This CDR3 contains 17 residues. The germline V gene encodes CDR1 KGHSH and CDR2 LQKENI. CDR3 DNA: TGTGCCAGCTCACCAATGACACTCAGCTCTGGGGCCAACGTCCTGACTTTC. It is translated as CASSPMTLSSGANVLTF.

A few counts support this clone. The V and J genes are TRBV7-6 and TRBJ2-5; 8 nucleotides agree with TRBD1. V trimming: 0 bases; J trimming: 2 bases; junction bases outside the gene matches: 2. The germline CDR1 and CDR2 sequences are SGHVS and FNYEAQ. This CDR3 contains 15 residues. CDR3: CASSLAGTGQETQYF. The CDR3 DNA reads TGTGCCAGCAGCTTAGCAGGGACAGGACAAGAGACCCAGTACTTC.

The chain couples TRBV2 to TRBJ2-3; the D gene is possibly TRBD1 (5 bases). The CDR3 is made up of 12 amino acids. Germline CDR1 is SNHLY and CDR2 is FYNNEI. Trimming removed 11 bases at V and 4 bases at J, with 13 bases between. Written as DNA, the CDR3 is TGTGCCTCCAACAGGTTACCAGATACGCAGTATTTT. Amino acid sequence: CASNRLPDTQYF.